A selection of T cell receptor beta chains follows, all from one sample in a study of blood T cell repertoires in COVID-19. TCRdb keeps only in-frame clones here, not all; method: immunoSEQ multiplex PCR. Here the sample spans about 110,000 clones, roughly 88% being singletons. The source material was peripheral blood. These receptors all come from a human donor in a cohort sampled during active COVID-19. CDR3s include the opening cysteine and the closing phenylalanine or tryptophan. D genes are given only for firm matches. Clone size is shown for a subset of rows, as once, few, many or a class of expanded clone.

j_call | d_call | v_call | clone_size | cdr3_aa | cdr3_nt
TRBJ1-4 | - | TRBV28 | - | CAAQGTNEKLFF | TGTGCCGCGCAGGGGACTAATGAAAAACTGTTTTTT
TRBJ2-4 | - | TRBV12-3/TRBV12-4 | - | CASSWARDTQYF | TGTGCCAGCAGTTGGGCCCGGGACACTCAGTACTTC
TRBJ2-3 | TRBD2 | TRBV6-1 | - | CASSGRLAGGPTDTQYF | TGTGCCAGCAGTGGGCGACTGGCGGGGGGCCCCACAGATACGCAGTATTTT
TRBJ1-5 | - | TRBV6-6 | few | CASSYGALEKQPQHF | TGTGCCAGCAGTTACGGGGCCCTTGAGAAGCAGCCCCAGCATTTT
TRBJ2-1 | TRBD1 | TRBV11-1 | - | CASSWDRPVDNEQFF | TGTGCCAGCAGCTGGGACAGACCCGTCGACAATGAGCAGTTCTTC
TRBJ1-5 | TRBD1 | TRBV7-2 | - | CASSLTGGISNQPQHF | TGTGCCAGCAGCTTAACAGGGGGGATTAGCAATCAGCCCCAGCATTTT
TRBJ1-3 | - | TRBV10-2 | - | CASSETGSSGNTIYF | TGCGCCAGCAGTGAGACAGGGAGCTCTGGAAACACCATATATTTT
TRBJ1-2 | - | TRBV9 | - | CASSTPPDNSSNYGYTF | TGTGCCAGCAGCACCCCCCCGGACAACTCTTCTAACTATGGCTACACCTTC
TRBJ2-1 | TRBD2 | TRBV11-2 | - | CASSLDGLSGGASYNEQFF | TGTGCCAGCAGCTTAGATGGCCTTAGCGGGGGGGCCTCCTACAATGAGCAGTTCTTC
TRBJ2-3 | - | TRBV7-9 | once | CASTRTGRETDTQYF | TGTGCCAGCACCAGGACAGGGAGGGAAACAGATACGCAGTATTTT
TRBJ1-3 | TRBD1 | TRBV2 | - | CASSGDSAISGNTIYF | TGTGCCAGCAGCGGGGACAGCGCAATCTCTGGAAACACCATATATTTT
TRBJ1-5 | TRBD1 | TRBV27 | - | CASSLNRGLNQPQHF | TGTGCCAGCAGTTTGAACAGGGGACTCAATCAGCCCCAGCATTTT
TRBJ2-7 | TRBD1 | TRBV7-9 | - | CASRPTGLQPEEQYF | TGTGCCAGCAGACCGACAGGGCTCCAACCGGAGGAGCAGTACTTC
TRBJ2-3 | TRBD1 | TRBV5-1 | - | CASSLTGTGGTDTQYF | TGCGCCAGCAGCCTTACCGGGACAGGGGGCACAGATACGCAGTATTTT
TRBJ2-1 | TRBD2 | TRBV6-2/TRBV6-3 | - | CASSPSPTSGRVNEQFF | TGTGCCAGCAGCCCTTCCCCGACTAGCGGGAGGGTCAATGAGCAGTTCTTC
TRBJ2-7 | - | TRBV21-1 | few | CASRSSGNSYEQYF | TGTGCCAGCAGGTCGTCAGGGAACTCCTACGAGCAGTACTTC
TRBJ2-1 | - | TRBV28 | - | CASSRGGAQSEQFF | TGTGCCAGCAGCCGAGGGGGGGCTCAAAGTGAGCAGTTCTTC
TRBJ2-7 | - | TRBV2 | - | CASSEALASSYEQYF | TGTGCCAGCAGTGAAGCGCTTGCCAGCTCCTACGAGCAGTACTTC
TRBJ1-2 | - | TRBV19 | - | CASSPDRSYGYTF | TGTGCCAGTAGCCCCGACAGGAGCTATGGCTACACCTTC
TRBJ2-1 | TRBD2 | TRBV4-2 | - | CASSPAGVEGNEQFF | TGTGCCAGCAGCCCAGCGGGGGTGGAGGGCAATGAGCAGTTCTTC
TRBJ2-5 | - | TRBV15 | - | CATSSGAETQYF | TGTGCCACCAGCAGTGGGGCGGAGACCCAGTACTTC
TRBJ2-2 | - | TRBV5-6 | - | CASSLGSLTGGELFF | TGTGCCAGCAGCTTGGGGTCACTCACGGGCGGGGAGCTGTTTTTT
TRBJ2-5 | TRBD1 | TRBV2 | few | CASTPRQGPIETQYF | TGTGCCAGCACCCCCAGACAGGGCCCCATCGAGACCCAGTACTTC
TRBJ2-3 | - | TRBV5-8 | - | CASSLGQANTDTQYF | TGTGCCAGCAGCTTGGGGCAGGCTAACACAGATACGCAGTATTTT
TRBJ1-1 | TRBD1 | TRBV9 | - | CASSRTGGTLNAEAFF | TGTGCCAGCAGCCGGACAGGGGGCACCCTTAACGCTGAAGCTTTCTTT
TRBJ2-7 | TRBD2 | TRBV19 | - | CASSGGDPSYEQYF | TGTGCCAGTAGCGGGGGGGATCCGTCCTACGAGCAGTACTTC
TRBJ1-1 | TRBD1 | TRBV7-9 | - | CASSLATGDTEAFF | TGTGCCAGCAGCTTAGCCACAGGGGATACTGAAGCTTTCTTT
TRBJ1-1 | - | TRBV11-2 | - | CASSLGSNLRGTEAFF | TGTGCCAGCAGCTTAGGATCGAATCTCCGGGGGACTGAAGCTTTCTTT
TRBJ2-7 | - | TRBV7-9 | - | CASSLQGAAWYEQYF | TGTGCCAGCAGCTTACAAGGGGCCGCATGGTACGAGCAGTACTTC
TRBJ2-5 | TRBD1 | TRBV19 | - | CASSRGQQETQYF | TGTGCCAGTAGTAGGGGACAGCAAGAGACCCAGTACTTC
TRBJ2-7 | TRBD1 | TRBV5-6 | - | CASSFTGDYEQYF | TGTGCCAGCAGCTTCACAGGGGACTACGAGCAGTACTTC
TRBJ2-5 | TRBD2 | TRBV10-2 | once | CASRIGGAIETQYF | TGCGCCAGCAGGATCGGGGGGGCCATCGAGACCCAGTACTTC
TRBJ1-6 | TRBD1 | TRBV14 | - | CASSQTGNSPLHF | TGTGCCAGCAGCCAGACAGGGAATTCACCCCTCCACTTT
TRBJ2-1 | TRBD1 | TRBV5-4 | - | CASSTPAGTGDEQFF | TGTGCCAGCAGCACCCCTGCTGGGACAGGGGATGAGCAGTTCTTC
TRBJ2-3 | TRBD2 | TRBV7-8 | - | CASSQAGGPIGTDTQYF | TGTGCCAGCAGTCAAGCGGGAGGGCCTATTGGCACAGATACGCAGTATTTT
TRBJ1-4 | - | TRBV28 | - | CASSRTGPGGEKLFF | TGTGCCAGCAGTCGCACAGGGCCTGGTGGCGAAAAACTGTTTTTT
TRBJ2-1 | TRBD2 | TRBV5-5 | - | CASSLWGTSGVYNEQFF | TGTGCCAGCAGCTTGTGGGGGACTAGCGGGGTGTACAATGAGCAGTTCTTC
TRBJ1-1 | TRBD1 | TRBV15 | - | CATSRATGDATEAFF | TGTGCCACCAGCAGAGCGACAGGGGACGCCACTGAAGCTTTCTTT
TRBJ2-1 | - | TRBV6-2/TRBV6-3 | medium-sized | CASSYELASYNEQFF | TGTGCCAGCAGTTACGAGCTAGCTTCCTACAATGAGCAGTTCTTC
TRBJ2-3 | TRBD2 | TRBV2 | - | CASSGGLAGAGTDTQYF | TGTGCCAGCAGTGGTGGTCTAGCGGGAGCGGGCACAGATACGCAGTATTTT
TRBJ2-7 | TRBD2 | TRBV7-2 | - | CASSSTSGNYGEQYF | TGTGCCAGCAGCTCCACTAGCGGGAACTATGGCGAGCAGTACTTC
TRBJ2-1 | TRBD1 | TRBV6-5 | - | CASSRGQAFYNEQFF | TGTGCCAGCAGCAGGGGACAGGCGTTCTACAATGAGCAGTTCTTC
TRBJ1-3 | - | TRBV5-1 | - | CASSLEGGTSGNTIYF | TGCGCCAGCAGCTTGGAAGGTGGGACTTCTGGAAACACCATATATTTT
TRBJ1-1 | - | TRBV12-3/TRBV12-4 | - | CASSLTMNTEAFF | TGTGCCAGCAGTTTGACAATGAACACTGAAGCTTTCTTT
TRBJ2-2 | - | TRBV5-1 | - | CASSLAAMNTGELFF | TGCGCCAGCAGCTTAGCCGCTATGAACACCGGGGAGCTGTTTTTT
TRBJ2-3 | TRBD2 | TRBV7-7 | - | CASSSGGAQYF | TGTGCTAGCAGCTCCGGGGGGGCGCAGTATTTT
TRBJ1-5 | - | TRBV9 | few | CASSSGGNQPQHF | TGTGCCAGCAGCTCTGGGGGGAATCAGCCCCAGCATTTT
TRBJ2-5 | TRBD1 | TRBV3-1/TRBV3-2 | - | CASSQTGTGARETQYF | TGTGCCAGCAGCCAAACCGGGACAGGGGCCAGGGAGACCCAGTACTTC
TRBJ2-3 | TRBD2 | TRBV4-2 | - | CASSQDPLGAGGHTQYF | TGTGCCAGCAGCCAAGATCCCCTGGGGGCGGGGGGACATACGCAGTATTTT
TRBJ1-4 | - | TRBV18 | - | CASSPRGTNEKLFF | TGTGCCAGCTCACCTAGGGGGACTAATGAAAAACTGTTTTTT
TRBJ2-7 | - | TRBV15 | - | CATSRGGTLYEQYF | TGTGCCACCAGCAGAGGGGGGACACTCTACGAGCAGTACTTC